This entry is about one T cell receptor (beta chain). This CDR3 comprises 15 residues. The J segment lost 4 bases and the V segment lost 5 bases, leaving 9 bases of the junction unmatched. Germline V gene lookup returns CDR1 MGHRA and CDR2 YSYEKL. These data belong to a study of cytomegalovirus exposure and HLA in healthy donors. Study-level information: There were around 390 genotyped donors. Of these, roughly 82% fell in the genetic ancestry cluster associated with self-reported Caucasian donors.

The PCR ran on 60 Vbeta and 13 Jbeta primers. Original data processing: In a later analysis, of around 80 million unique beta chains, roughly 10 million appeared in at least two donors. This table comes from immunoSEQ multiplex PCR, and its TCRdb copy is limited to in-frame clones, with some not included. The D gene and trimming were derived from the DNA, and the V and J assignments and clone size from that table. The sample lists 75,000 to 90,000 clones; roughly a tenth were seen once. The sample consisted of PBMCs. This chain links TRBV4-1 with TRBJ2-7, with 9 nucleotides matching TRBD1. The sequence derives from a man in his 60s in good health and CMV-seropositive. CDR3 DNA sequence: TGCGCCAGCAGCAACACCGGGACAGGGTCGTACGAGCAGTACTTC. Translating gives CASSNTGTGSYEQYF.